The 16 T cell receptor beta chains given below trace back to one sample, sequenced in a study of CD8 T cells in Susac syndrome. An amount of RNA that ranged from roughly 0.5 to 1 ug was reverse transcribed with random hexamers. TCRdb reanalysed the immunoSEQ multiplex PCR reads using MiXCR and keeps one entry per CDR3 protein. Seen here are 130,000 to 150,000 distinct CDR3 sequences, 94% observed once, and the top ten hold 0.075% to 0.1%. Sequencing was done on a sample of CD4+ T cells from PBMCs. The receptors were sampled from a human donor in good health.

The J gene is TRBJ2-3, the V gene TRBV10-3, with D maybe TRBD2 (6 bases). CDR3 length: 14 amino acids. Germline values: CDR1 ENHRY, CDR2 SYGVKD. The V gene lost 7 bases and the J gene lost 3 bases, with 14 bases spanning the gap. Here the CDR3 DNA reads TGTGCCATCACACCGGGGGTCGGAACAGATACGCAGTATTTT. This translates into CAITPGVGTDTQYF.

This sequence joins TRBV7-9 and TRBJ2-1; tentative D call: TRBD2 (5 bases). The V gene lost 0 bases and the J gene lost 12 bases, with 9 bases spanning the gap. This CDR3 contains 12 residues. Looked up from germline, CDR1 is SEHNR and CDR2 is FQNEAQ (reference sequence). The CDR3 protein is CASSLAGELQFF. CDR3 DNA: TGTGCCAGCAGCTTAGCGGGAGAATTGCAGTTCTTC.

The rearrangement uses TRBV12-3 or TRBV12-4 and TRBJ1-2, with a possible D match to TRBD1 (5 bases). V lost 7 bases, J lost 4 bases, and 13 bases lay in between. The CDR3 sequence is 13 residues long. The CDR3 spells CASTREGSYGYTF. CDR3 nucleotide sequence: TGTGCCAGCACCAGGGAGGGGTCCTATGGCTACACCTTC.

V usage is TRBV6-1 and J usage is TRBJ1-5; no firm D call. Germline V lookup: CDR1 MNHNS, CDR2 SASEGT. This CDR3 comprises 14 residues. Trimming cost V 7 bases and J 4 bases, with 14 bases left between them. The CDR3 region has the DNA TGTGCCAGCAAGTGGACGTCCCAAAATCAGCCCCAGCATTTT. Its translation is CASKWTSQNQPQHF.

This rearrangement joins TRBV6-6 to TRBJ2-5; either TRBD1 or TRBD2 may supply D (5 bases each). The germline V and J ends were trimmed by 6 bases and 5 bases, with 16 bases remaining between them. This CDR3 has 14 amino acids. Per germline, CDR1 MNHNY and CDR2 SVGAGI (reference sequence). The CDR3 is CASRGPEVGETQYF. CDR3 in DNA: TGTGCCAGCAGGGGACCGGAGGTTGGGGAGACCCAGTACTTC.

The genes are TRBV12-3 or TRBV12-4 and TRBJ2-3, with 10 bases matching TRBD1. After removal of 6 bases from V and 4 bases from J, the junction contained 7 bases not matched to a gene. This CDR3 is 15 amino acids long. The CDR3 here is CASRRQGAGSDTQYF. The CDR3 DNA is TGTGCCAGCAGAAGACAGGGGGCAGGTTCAGATACGCAGTATTTT.

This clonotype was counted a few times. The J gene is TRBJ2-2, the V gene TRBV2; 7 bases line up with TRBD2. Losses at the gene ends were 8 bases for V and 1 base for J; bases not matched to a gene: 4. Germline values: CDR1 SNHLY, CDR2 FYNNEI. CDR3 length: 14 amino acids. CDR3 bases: TGTGCCAGCTCTAGCGGCCTGAACACCGGGGAGCTGTTTTTT. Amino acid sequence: CASSSGLNTGELFF.

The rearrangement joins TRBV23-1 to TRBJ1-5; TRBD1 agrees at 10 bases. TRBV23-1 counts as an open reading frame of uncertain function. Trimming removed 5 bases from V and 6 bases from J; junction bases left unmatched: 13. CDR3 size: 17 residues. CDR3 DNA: TGCGCCAGCAGTAAACCTTCGGGACAGGGGTTTAGTCAGCCCCAGCATTTT. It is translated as CASSKPSGQGFSQPQHF.

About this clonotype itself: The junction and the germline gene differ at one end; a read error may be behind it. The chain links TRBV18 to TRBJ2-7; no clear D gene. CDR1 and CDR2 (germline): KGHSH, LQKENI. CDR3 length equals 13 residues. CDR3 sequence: CASSPGLSNEQYF. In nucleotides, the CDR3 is TGTGCCAGCTCACCGGGCCTCTCCAACGAGCAGTACTTC. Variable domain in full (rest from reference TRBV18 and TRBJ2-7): NAGVMQNPRHLVRRRGQEARLRCSPMKGHSHVYWYRQLPEEGLKFMVYLQKENIIDESGMPKERFSAEFPKEGPSILRIQQVVRGDSAAYFCASSPGLSNEQYFGPGTRLTVT.

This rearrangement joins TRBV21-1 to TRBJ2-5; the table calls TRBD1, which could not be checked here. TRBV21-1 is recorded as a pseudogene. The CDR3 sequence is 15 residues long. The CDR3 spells CASGTPWVRKETQYF. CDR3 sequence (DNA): TGTGCCAGCGGCACCCCTTGGGTCAGGAAAGAGACCCAGTACTTC.

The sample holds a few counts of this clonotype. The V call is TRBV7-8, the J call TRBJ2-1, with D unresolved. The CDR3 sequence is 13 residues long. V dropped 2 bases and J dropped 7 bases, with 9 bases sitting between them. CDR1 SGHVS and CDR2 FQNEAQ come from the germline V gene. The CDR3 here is CASSLFGENEQFF. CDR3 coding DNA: TGTGCCAGCAGCTTATTCGGTGAAAATGAGCAGTTCTTC.

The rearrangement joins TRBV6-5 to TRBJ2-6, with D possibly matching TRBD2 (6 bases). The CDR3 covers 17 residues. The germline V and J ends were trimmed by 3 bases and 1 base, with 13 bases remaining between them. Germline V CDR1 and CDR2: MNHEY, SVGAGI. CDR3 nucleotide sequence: TGTGCCAGCAGTTATATAACCCGGGGGTCTGGGGCCAACGTCCTGACTTTC. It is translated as CASSYITRGSGANVLTF.

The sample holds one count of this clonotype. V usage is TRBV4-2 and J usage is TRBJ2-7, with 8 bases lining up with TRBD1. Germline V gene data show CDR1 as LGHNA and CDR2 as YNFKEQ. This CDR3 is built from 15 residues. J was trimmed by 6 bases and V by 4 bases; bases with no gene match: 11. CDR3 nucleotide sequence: TGTGCCAGCAGCCGCCCCGGGACAGGATCCCTCGAGCAGTACTTC. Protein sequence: CASSRPGTGSLEQYF.

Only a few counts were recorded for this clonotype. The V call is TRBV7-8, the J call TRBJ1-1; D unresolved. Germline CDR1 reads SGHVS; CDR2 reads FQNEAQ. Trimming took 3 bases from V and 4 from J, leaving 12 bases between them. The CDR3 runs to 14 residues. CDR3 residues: CASSLGSWGTEAFF. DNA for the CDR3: TGTGCCAGCAGCTTGGGCTCCTGGGGCACTGAAGCTTTCTTT.

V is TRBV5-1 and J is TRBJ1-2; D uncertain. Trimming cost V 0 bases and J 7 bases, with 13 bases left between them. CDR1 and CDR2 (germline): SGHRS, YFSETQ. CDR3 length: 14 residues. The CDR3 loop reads CASSLGLTQFGYTF. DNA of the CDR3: TGCGCCAGCAGCTTGGGGCTGACCCAATTTGGCTACACCTTC.

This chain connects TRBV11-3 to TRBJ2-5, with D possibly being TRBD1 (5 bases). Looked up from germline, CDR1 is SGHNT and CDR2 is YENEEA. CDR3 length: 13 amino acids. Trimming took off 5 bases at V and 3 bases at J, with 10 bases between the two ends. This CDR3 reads CASSHDREETQYF. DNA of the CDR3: TGTGCCAGCAGCCATGACAGAGAAGAGACCCAGTACTTC.